The present TCR beta chain was sequenced within a study of glioma-infiltrating T cells after dendritic cell vaccination. Study details: The vaccine used monocyte-derived dendritic cells pulsed overnight with autologous tumor lysate.

Per germline, CDR1 KGHSH and CDR2 LQKENI. The trim removed 6 bases at V and 3 bases at J, leaving 7 bases unmatched. The length of the CDR3 is 15 residues. Amplification used 60 V beta primers and 13 J beta primers. TCRdb's copy holds only in-frame clones and misses some; the assay was immunoSEQ multiplex PCR. The sample records just under 60,000 clones, roughly 83% being singletons. Time point indicated: after dendritic cell vaccination, including at tumor progression/relapse. The rearrangement uses TRBV18 and TRBJ2-1, with TRBD2 matching over 8 bases. The sequences come from blood, collected after dendritic cell vaccination. The origin of this receptor is a human donor with glioblastoma. Here the CDR3 reads CASSPPGTSYNEQFF. The CDR3 DNA reads as TGTGCCAGCTCCCCCCCCGGGACTAGCTACAATGAGCAGTTCTTC.